One and the same sample provided the 20 T cell receptor beta chains below, sequenced in a study of regulatory T cells listed by TCRdb under 2018. The library was made by the immunoSEQ multiplex PCR assay. For the multiplex PCR, 52 forward TRBV primers and 13 reverse TRBJ primers were used, and amplification bias was corrected with both assay-based and computational methods. The source is immuneACCESS, and TCRdb retained only in-frame sequences with V and J called. Part of the clones is not carried over; for the studies checked, unresolved V genes explain less than half of this, and the remainder is unexplained. The sample table lists about 35,000 clones, around nine tenths of them with a count of one. The ten biggest clones cover more than 2% of the sample. Antigen specificity for these receptors is unknown. General conclusions and limits of the study: Hydrophobic residues at CDR3 positions 6 and 7 were enriched in conventional CD4+ T cells from CD3G-deficient patients, which suggests more self-reactive specificities.

The sample comprised conventional CD4+ T cells sorted from blood. The receptors were sampled from a person in their late teens or twenties with CD3G deficiency.

This rearrangement joins TRBV11-2 to TRBJ2-4; D gene unclear. CDR3 size: 18 residues. V lost 0 bases to trimming and J lost 0 bases, with 15 bases between them. Germline-derived CDR1 and CDR2 are SGHAT and FQNNGV. In DNA, the CDR3 is TGTGCCAGCAGCTTAGAGGGGAACCTCGGCGTAGCCAAAAACATTCAGTACTTC. As protein: CASSLEGNLGVAKNIQYF.

V is TRBV28 and J is TRBJ2-1; 11 nucleotides align to TRBD2. The CDR3 length is 15 residues. Germline loops: CDR1 MDHEN, CDR2 SYDVKM. V gave up 7 bases and J gave up 7 bases; unmatched junction bases: 9. CDR3 sequence: CASIKGTSGGNEQFF. The CDR3 nucleotides read TGTGCCAGCATAAAAGGGACTAGCGGAGGGAATGAGCAGTTCTTC.

The chain has TRBV28 and TRBJ2-7, with D hard to call. CDR1 MDHEN and CDR2 SYDVKM come from the germline V gene. V was cut by 6 bases and J by 5 bases, with 17 bases left in between. This CDR3 contains 14 residues. CDR3 DNA sequence: TGTGCCAGCAGCCCTTCACACATGGTCCACGAGCAGTACTTC. Amino acid sequence: CASSPSHMVHEQYF.

This chain joins TRBV19 and TRBJ1-1, with D maybe TRBD1 (6 bases). Trimming cost V 5 bases and J 1 base, with 17 bases left between them. This CDR3 contains 16 residues. Germline CDR1 reads LNHDA; CDR2 reads SQIVND (reference sequence). CDR3 sequence (DNA): TGTGCCAGTAGTTTGCAGGACCGGGGGCCGAACACTGAAGCTTTCTTT. This codes for CASSLQDRGPNTEAFF. The complete variable domain, with remaining parts taken from reference TRBV19 and TRBJ1-1, reads DGGITQSPKYLFRKEGQNVTLSCEQNLNHDAMYWYRQDPGQGLRLIYYSQIVNDFQKGDIAEGYSVSREKKESFPLTVTSAQKNPTAFYLCASSLQDRGPNTEAFFGQGTRLTVV.

This chain joins TRBV10-3 and TRBJ2-7; TRBD1 agrees at 7 bases. With 3 bases clipped from V and 4 bases from J, the junction kept 0 bases outside the gene matches. CDR1 ENHRY and CDR2 SYGVKD come from the germline V gene. This CDR3 comprises 12 residues. Here the CDR3 reads CAISDRGYEQYF. CDR3 in DNA: TGTGCCATCAGTGACAGGGGGTACGAGCAGTACTTC.

The chain links TRBV5-1 to TRBJ2-3; 14 bases are shared with TRBD2. The V gene's germline CDR1 is SGHRS and CDR2 YFSETQ. This CDR3 is built from 17 residues. Unmatched junction bases numbered 8, after V lost 4 bases and J lost 4 bases. CDR3 protein: CASSLGLAGGRSDTQYF. CDR3 bases: TGCGCCAGCAGCCTAGGACTAGCGGGGGGCCGCTCAGATACGCAGTATTTT.

The rearrangement uses TRBV30 and TRBJ1-2, with D uncertain. This CDR3 contains 11 residues. Trimming pared 3 bases from V and 8 bases from J, leaving 10 bases between. Germline CDR1 is GTSNPN and CDR2 is SVGIG (reference sequence). Written as DNA, the CDR3 is TGTGCCTGGAGACGTCAACTAGGCTACACCTTC. As protein: CAWRRQLGYTF.

The V and J genes are TRBV27 and TRBJ2-7; D might be TRBD1 (6 bases). V shed 6 bases and J shed 6 bases, with 21 bases lying between them. In germline, CDR1 is MNHEY, CDR2 SMNVEV (reference sequence). This CDR3 contains 15 residues. CDR3 protein: CASSRIFRPGAEQYF. The CDR3, as DNA: TGTGCCAGCAGCCGAATATTCCGACCAGGGGCCGAGCAGTACTTC.

The rearrangement joins TRBV7-9 to TRBJ2-1; no reliable D call. Trimming took 5 bases from V and 4 from J, leaving 3 bases between them. From germline, CDR1 is SEHNR and CDR2 FQNEAQ (reference sequence). The CDR3 spans 11 residues. CDR3 bases: TGTGCCAGCAGCCGATACAATGAGCAGTTCTTC. This translates into CASSRYNEQFF.

The rearrangement links TRBV7-2 to TRBJ2-1; TRBD2 agrees at 7 bases. This CDR3 has 15 amino acids. J lost 1 base, V lost 5 bases, and 5 bases had no gene match. Germline V CDR1 and CDR2: SGHTA, FQGNSA. Here the CDR3 reads CASSRTSVSYNEQFF. The CDR3, as DNA: TGTGCCAGCAGCCGGACTAGTGTTTCCTACAATGAGCAGTTCTTC.

V usage is TRBV7-8 and J usage is TRBJ2-5; D unresolved. V was shortened by 1 base and J by 2 bases, with 5 bases between the two germline ends. Germline lookup yields CDR1 SGHVS and CDR2 FQNEAQ. This CDR3 is built from 13 residues. The CDR3 DNA reads as TGTGCCAGCAGCTTAGGGCAGCAAGAGACCCAGTACTTC. Residues: CASSLGQQETQYF.

V usage is TRBV6-1 and J usage is TRBJ1-5; tentative D call: TRBD1 (6 bases). CDR3 length: 16 amino acids. Between the trimmed V and J ends, which lost 4 bases and 6 bases, there was a span of 19 bases. The germline gives CDR1 MNHNS, CDR2 SASEGT. CDR3 sequence reads: CASSGGTGSRGQPQHF. CDR3 DNA sequence: TGTGCCAGCAGTGGGGGCACAGGGAGTCGGGGTCAGCCCCAGCATTTT.

The chain couples TRBV28 to TRBJ2-7; D may be TRBD1 (6 bases). There are 13 residues in the CDR3. V shed 7 bases and J shed 5 bases, with 15 bases lying between them. Germline CDR1 and CDR2: MDHEN and SYDVKM. In DNA form, the CDR3 reads TGTGCCAGCAACTTCAGGGGAAGGAACGAGCAGTACTTC. Protein sequence: CASNFRGRNEQYF.

This clone occurred once. The same CDR3 also results from other DNA sequences found in this sample. This rearrangement joins TRBV19 to TRBJ1-1, with 7 nucleotides matching TRBD1. The CDR3 covers 13 residues. With V trimmed by 6 bases and J by 2 bases, 3 bases remained unmatched. Germline V lookup: CDR1 LNHDA, CDR2 SQIVND (reference sequence). CDR3 bases: TGTGCCAGTAGAAACAGGGGAAACACTGAAGCTTTCTTT. Translated: CASRNRGNTEAFF.

The V gene is TRBV11-2, the J gene TRBJ2-1; TRBD1 or TRBD2 may be the D gene (5 bases each). Germline V gene lookup returns CDR1 SGHAT and CDR2 FQNNGV. The V end lost 5 bases, the J end lost 3 bases, and 14 bases lay between the germline ends. The CDR3 is 15 residues long. CDR3 residues: CASSEGKHSYNEQFF. In DNA, the CDR3 is TGTGCCAGCAGCGAGGGGAAGCATAGCTACAATGAGCAGTTCTTC.

This clone was seen just once. The rearrangement joins TRBV27 to TRBJ2-3, with D perhaps given as TRBD1 or TRBD2 (5 bases each). Trimming left V 2 bases short and J 5 bases short, with 14 bases between. The length of the CDR3 is 15 residues. From germline, CDR1 is MNHEY and CDR2 SMNVEV (reference sequence). The CDR3: CASSLGGRAGDTQYF. CDR3 DNA sequence: TGTGCCAGCAGTTTAGGAGGCAGGGCGGGAGATACGCAGTATTTT.

This clone has just one count. The chain has TRBV28 and TRBJ2-7; D tentatively reads TRBD1 or TRBD2 (6 bases each). Trimming removed 7 bases from V and 4 bases from J, with 23 bases in between. This CDR3 is 16 amino acids long. Germline values: CDR1 MDHEN, CDR2 SYDVKM. CDR3 nucleotides: TGTGCCAGCACTTCGACCAAGGGGGGCTGGGGTTACGAGCAGTACTTC. Translating it yields CASTSTKGGWGYEQYF. The whole variable domain, remainder taken from reference TRBV28 and TRBJ2-7, is DVKVTQSSRYLVKRTGEKVFLECVQDMDHENMFWYRQDPGLGLRLIYFSYDVKMKEKGDIPEGYSVSREKKERFSLILESASTNQTSMYLCASTSTKGGWGYEQYFGPGTRLTVT.

This clone counts as medium-sized (0.01 to 0.1%). Other DNA sequences in the same sample also yield this CDR3. The chain couples TRBV6-1 to TRBJ1-1; TRBD1 matches at 10 bases. Germline V lookup: CDR1 MNHNS, CDR2 SASEGT. V shed 6 bases and J 5 bases; nucleotides not matched to a gene: 3. The CDR3 runs 13 residues. This CDR3 reads CASRRTGGTEAFF. CDR3 coding DNA: TGTGCCAGCAGGCGGACAGGGGGAACTGAAGCTTTCTTT.

As concerns this clone: The junction shows a germline mismatch at one end, possibly a read error. This chain uses TRBV5-1 with TRBJ1-2, with D perhaps TRBD1 (6 bases). The CDR3 totals 13 residues. Germline-derived CDR1 and CDR2 are SGHRS and YFSETQ. CDR3 sequence (DNA): TGCGCCAGCCGCTTGGAGGGGGACGGTGGCTACACCTTC. Translating gives CASRLEGDGGYTF.

This clone was seen just once. V and J are TRBV5-1 and TRBJ1-1, with D unclear. The CDR3 length is 13 residues. CDR1 SGHRS and CDR2 YFSETQ come from the germline V gene. V was trimmed by 0 bases and J by 1 base, leaving 4 bases between them. The CDR3 spells CASSLGWNTEAFF. DNA of the CDR3: TGCGCCAGCAGCTTGGGATGGAACACTGAAGCTTTCTTT.